This T cell receptor beta chain was retrieved from a study of regulatory dendritic cells for organ transplantation. Assay: immunoSEQ multiplex PCR; the TCRdb copy retains only in-frame clones and omits some. This table has roughly 30,000 clones, roughly 84% appearing once. Germline trimming cut 3 bases from V and 0 bases from J; bases unmatched to any gene: 5. Germline V gene sequence: CDR1 SGHNT, CDR2 YYREEE (reference sequence). This CDR3 region has 18 residues. The source material was naive CD8+ T cells from blood. Indicated subset: CD45RA+ naive T cells. This clonotype was sampled from a human donor in good health. The chain combines TRBV5-4 with TRBJ2-1; 14 bases line up with TRBD2. DNA for the CDR3: TGTGCCAGCAGCTCGGGACTAGCGGGGGCGAGCTCCTACAATGAGCAGTTCTTC. It translates to CASSSGLAGASSYNEQFF.